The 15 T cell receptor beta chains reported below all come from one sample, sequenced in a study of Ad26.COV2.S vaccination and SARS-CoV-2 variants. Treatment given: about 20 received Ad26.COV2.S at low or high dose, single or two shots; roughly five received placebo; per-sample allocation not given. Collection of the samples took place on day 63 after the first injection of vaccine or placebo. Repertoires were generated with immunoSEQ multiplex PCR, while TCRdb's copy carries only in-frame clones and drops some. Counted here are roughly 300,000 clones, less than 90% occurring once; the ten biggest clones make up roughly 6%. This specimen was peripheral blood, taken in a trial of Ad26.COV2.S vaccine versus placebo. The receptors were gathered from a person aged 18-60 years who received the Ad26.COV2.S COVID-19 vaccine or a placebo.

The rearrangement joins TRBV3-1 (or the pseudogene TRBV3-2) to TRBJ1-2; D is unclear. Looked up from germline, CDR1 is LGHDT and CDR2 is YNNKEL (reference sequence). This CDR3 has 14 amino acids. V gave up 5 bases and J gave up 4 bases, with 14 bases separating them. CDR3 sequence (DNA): TGTGCCAGCAGCAAGTACGACGGACCCTATGGCTACACCTTC. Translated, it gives CASSKYDGPYGYTF.

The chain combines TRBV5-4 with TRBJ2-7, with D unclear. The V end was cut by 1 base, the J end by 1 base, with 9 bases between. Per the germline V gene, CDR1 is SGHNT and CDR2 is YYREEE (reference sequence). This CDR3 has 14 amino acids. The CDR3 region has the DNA TGTGCCAGCAGCTTGTATGGGCCGTCCTACGAGCAGTACTTC. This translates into CASSLYGPSYEQYF. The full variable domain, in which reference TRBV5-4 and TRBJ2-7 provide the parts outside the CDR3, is ETGVTQSPTHLIKTRGQQVTLRCSSQSGHNTVSWYQQALGQGPQFIFQYYREEENGRGNFPPRFSGLQFPNYSSELNVNALELDDSALYLCASSLYGPSYEQYFGPGTRLTVT.

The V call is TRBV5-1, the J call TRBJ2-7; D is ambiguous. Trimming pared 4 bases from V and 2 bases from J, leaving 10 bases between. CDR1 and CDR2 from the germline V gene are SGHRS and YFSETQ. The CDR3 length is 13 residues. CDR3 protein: CASSPPRTYEQYF. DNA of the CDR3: TGCGCCAGCAGCCCCCCTCGGACCTACGAGCAGTACTTC.

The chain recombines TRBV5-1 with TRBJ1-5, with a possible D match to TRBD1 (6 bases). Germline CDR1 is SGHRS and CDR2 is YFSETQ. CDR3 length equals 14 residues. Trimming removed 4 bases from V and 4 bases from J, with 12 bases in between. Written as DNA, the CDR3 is TGCGCCAGCAGCCTAGGACAGCCTAATCAGCCCCAGCATTTT. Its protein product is CASSLGQPNQPQHF.

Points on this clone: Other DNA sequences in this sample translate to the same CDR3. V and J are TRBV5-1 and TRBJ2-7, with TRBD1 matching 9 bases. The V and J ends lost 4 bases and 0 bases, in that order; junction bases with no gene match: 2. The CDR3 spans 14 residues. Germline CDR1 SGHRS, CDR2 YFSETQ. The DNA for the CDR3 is TGCGCCAGCAGCCGGGGACAGGGCTCCTACGAGCAGTACTTC. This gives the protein CASSRGQGSYEQYF.

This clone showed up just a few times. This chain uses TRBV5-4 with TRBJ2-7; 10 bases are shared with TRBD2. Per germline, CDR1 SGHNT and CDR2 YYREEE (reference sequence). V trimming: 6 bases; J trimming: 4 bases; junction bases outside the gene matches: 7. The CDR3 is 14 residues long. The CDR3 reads CASTLPGLAYEQYF. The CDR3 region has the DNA TGTGCCAGCACCTTACCGGGACTAGCGTACGAGCAGTACTTC.

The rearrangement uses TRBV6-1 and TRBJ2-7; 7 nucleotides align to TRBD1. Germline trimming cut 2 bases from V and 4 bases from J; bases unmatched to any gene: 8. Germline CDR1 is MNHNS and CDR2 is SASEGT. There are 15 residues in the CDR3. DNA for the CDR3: TGTGCCAGCAGTGAATATACAGGGGCGATATACGAGCAGTACTTC. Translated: CASSEYTGAIYEQYF.

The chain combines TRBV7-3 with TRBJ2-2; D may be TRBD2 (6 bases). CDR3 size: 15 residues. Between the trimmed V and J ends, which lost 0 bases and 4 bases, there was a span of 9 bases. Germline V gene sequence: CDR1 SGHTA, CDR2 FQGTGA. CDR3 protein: CASSLTGGSTGELFF. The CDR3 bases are TGTGCCAGCAGCTTAACCGGGGGTTCCACCGGGGAGCTGTTTTTT.

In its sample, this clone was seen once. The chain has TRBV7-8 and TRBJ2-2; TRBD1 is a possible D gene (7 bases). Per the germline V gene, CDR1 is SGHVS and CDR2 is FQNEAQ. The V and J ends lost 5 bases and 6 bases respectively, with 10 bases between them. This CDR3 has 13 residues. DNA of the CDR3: TGTGCCAGCAGCCCCAGGGGGGCCGGGGAGCTGTTTTTT. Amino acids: CASSPRGAGELFF.

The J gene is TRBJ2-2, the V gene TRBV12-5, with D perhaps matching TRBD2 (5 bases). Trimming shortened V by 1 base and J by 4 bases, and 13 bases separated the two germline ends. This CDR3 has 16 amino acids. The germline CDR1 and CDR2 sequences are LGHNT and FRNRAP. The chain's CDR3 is CASGLGRTGSTGELFF. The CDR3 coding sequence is TGTGCTAGTGGTTTGGGAAGGACGGGGAGCACCGGGGAGCTGTTTTTT.

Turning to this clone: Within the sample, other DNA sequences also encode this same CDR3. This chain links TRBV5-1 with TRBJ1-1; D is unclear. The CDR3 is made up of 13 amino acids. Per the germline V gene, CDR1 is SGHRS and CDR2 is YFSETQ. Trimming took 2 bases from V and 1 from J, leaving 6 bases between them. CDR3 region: CASSLQGNTEAFF. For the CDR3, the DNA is TGCGCCAGCAGCTTACAAGGGAACACTGAAGCTTTCTTT.

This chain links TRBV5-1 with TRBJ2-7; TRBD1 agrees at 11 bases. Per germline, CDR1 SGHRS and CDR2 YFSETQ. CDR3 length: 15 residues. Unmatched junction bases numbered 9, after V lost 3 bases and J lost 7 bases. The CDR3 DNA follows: TGCGCCAGCAGCTCCACCGGGACAGGGGGAATTGAGCAGTACTTC. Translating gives CASSSTGTGGIEQYF.

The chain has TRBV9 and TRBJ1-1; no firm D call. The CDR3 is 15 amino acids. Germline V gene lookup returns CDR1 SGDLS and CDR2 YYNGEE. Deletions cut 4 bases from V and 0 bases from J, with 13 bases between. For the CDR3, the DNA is TGTGCCAGCAGCTCGCCGGGCCCTTTGAACACTGAAGCTTTCTTT. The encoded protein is CASSSPGPLNTEAFF.

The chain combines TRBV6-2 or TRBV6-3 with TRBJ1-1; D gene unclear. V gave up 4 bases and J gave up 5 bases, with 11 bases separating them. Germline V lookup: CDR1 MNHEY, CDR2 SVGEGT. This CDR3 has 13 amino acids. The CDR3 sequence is CASSSDVGTEAFF. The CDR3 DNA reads TGTGCCAGCAGTTCGGACGTGGGGACTGAAGCTTTCTTT.

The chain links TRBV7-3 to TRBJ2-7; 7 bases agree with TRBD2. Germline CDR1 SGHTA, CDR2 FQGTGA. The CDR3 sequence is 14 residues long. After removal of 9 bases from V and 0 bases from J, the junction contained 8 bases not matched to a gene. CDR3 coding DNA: TGTGCCAGAGCGACAGCGGGGTTCTCCTACGAGCAGTACTTC. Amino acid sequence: CARATAGFSYEQYF.